Listed below are T cell receptor beta chains from one sample, sequenced in a study of cytomegalovirus exposure and HLA in healthy donors. Clones were sequenced by immunoSEQ multiplex PCR, and TCRdb holds only the in-frame ones, with some missing. The sample holds 150,000 to 200,000 clones; roughly nine tenths are singletons and the top ten take 1% to 1.4%. The specimen was PBMCs. The receptors here all came from a boy younger than 10 in good health and CMV-seronegative. The CDR3 runs from the conserved cysteine through the conserved F or W. A D gene is named only where the DNA matches it firmly. Some rows mark clone size as missing; the rest say once, few, many or name a class of expanded clone.

-,TRBD1,TRBV19,TRBJ2-1,TGTGCCAGTAGTAGGGGAGCCCGGGACAGGGGTCTAGGCGATGAGCAGTTCTTC,CASSRGARDRGLGDEQFF
-,-,TRBV7-9,TRBJ2-7,TGTGCCAGCAGCCTACAGACAGCGTACGAGCAGTACTTC,CASSLQTAYEQYF
-,TRBD1,TRBV7-2,TRBJ1-6,TGTGCCAGCAGCTTGGACAGGGGGGATTCACCCCTCCACTTT,CASSLDRGDSPLHF
once,-,TRBV6-6,TRBJ2-7,TGTGCCAGCAGTTACTCCCAGGGGGAGGTGAACGAGCAGTACTTC,CASSYSQGEVNEQYF
-,-,TRBV7-9,TRBJ2-7,TGTGCCACCCGCCCGGGGATAAGCTCCTACGAGCAGTACTTC,CATRPGISSYEQYF
-,-,TRBV4-1,TRBJ2-7,TGCGCCAGCAGCCAAGGGGGTCGGGGAAGCAGCTACGAGCAGTACTTC,CASSQGGRGSSYEQYF
once,-,TRBV2,TRBJ2-7,TGTGCCAGCGTGGCCTTCTTAGCGTCCTACGAGCAGTACTTC,CASVAFLASYEQYF
-,-,TRBV27,TRBJ2-3,TGTGCCAGCAGTCCACTTGGTTTAAGACAGCCTAGCACAGATACGCAGTATTTT,CASSPLGLRQPSTDTQYF
-,-,TRBV6-5,TRBJ2-5,TGTGCCAGCAGTTACTCGAGCGGAGACCAAGAGACCCAGTACTTC,CASSYSSGDQETQYF
-,TRBD1,TRBV2,TRBJ1-1,TGTGCCAGCAGTCGGACAGGGGATGTGAGAACTGAAGCTTTCTTT,CASSRTGDVRTEAFF
-,TRBD1,TRBV5-1,TRBJ1-5,TGCGCCAGCAGCTATACAGGGGGCGATCAGCCCCAGCATTTT,CASSYTGGDQPQHF
-,TRBD1,TRBV5-4,TRBJ2-5,TGTGCCAGCAGCAGGGGGCTGGAGACCCAGTACTTC,CASSRGLETQYF
few,-,TRBV5-4,TRBJ2-7,TGTGCCAGCAGCCCCACTGGAGGGTACGAGCAGTACTTC,CASSPTGGYEQYF
-,TRBD1,TRBV18,TRBJ1-6,TGTGCCAGCTCACCAGAGACAGGGTCGGCGAATTCACCCCTCCACTTT,CASSPETGSANSPLHF
-,-,TRBV27,TRBJ1-6,TGTGCCAGCAGGGCGGAGGGTTCACCCCTCCACTTT,CASRAEGSPLHF
-,TRBD2,TRBV6-5,TRBJ2-1,TGTGCCAGCAGACTACGGACTAGCTGGGATGAGCAGTTCTTC,CASRLRTSWDEQFF
-,-,TRBV6-1,TRBJ1-2,TGTGCCAGCAGTGAACGGGGTGGCTACACCTTC,CASSERGGYTF
-,-,TRBV30,TRBJ1-2,TGTGCCTGGAACCACCAGACAGCAGGTCCCAACTATGGCTACACCTTC,CAWNHQTAGPNYGYTF
-,-,TRBV5-1,TRBJ1-2,TGCGCCAGCAGCGACGGACATGGGAGGGACTATGGCTACACCTTC,CASSDGHGRDYGYTF
-,TRBD2,TRBV14,TRBJ2-5,TGTGCCAGCAGCCAAGATAGGTATGAAAGGCGGGGGGCCCCCTCCCAAGAGACCCAGTACTTC,CASSQDRYERRGAPSQETQYF
once,TRBD1,TRBV27,TRBJ1-4,TGTGCCAGCAGTTCCCGGACAGGGGTGCCTGAAAAACTGTTTTTT,CASSSRTGVPEKLFF
-,TRBD2,TRBV7-2,TRBJ2-7,TGTGCCAGCAGCGAACCAATACTAGCGGGGGTAACCTACGAGCAGTACTTC,CASSEPILAGVTYEQYF
few,-,TRBV19,TRBJ1-1,TGTGCCAGTAGATGGGGGGGTTACACTGAAGCTTTCTTT,CASRWGGYTEAFF
-,-,TRBV16,TRBJ2-3,TGTGCCAGCAGCCAATCAACTGACAGACTCACAGATACGCAGTATTTT,CASSQSTDRLTDTQYF
-,-,TRBV4-2,TRBJ2-1,TGTGCCAGCAGCCATCTGGGCGATCCTGAGCAGTTCTTC,CASSHLGDPEQFF
-,-,TRBV18,TRBJ2-3,TGTGCCAGCTCTTCCGAGCAATATACGCAGTATTTT,CASSSEQYTQYF
-,-,TRBV7-8,TRBJ2-1,TGTGCCAGCAGCTCCCCCCCGGCGGGGACGACAAGCTCCTACAATGAGCAGTTCTTC,CASSSPPAGTTSSYNEQFF
-,-,TRBV6-1,TRBJ1-4,TGTGCCAGCAGTACCCTTACAGGGAGCGGTGAAAAACTGTTTTTT,CASSTLTGSGEKLFF